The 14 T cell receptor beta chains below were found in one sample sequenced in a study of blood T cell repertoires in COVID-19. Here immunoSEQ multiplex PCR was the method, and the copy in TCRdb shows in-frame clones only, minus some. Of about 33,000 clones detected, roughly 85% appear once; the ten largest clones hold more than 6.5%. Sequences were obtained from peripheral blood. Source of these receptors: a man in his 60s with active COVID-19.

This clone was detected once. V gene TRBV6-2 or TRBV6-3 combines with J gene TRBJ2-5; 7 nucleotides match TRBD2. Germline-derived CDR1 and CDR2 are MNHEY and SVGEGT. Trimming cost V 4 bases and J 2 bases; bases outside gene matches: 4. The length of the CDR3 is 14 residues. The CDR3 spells CASSFGGTQETQYF. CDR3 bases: TGTGCCAGCAGTTTCGGGGGGACTCAAGAGACCCAGTACTTC.

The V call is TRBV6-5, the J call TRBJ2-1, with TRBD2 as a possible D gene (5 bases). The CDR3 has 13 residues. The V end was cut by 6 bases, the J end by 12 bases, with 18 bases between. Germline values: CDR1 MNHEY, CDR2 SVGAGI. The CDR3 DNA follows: TGTGCCAGCAGGATCGAGGGTTTAGGATGGCAGTTCTTC. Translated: CASRIEGLGWQFF.

Here the CDR3 DNA reads TGTGCCATCAGTGATTTACAGGCTAACTATGGCTACACCTTC. Translation gives CAISDLQANYGYTF. V and J are TRBV10-3 and TRBJ1-2, with a weak D call TRBD1 (5 bases). Trimming pared 3 bases from V and 0 bases from J, leaving 8 bases between. CDR3 length equals 14 residues. CDR1 ENHRY and CDR2 SYGVKD come from the germline V gene.

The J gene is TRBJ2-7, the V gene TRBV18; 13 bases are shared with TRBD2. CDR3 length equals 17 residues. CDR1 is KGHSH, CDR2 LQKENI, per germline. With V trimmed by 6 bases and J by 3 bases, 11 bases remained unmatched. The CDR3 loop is CASSPLGLAGLFYEQYF. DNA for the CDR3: TGTGCCAGCTCGCCCCTGGGACTAGCGGGACTTTTCTACGAGCAGTACTTC.

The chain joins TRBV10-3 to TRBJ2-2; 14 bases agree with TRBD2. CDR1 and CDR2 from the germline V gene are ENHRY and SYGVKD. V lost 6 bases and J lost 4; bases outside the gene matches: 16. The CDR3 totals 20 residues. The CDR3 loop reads CAIRSSGTSGSSRGTGELFF. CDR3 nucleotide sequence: TGTGCCATCAGGAGCTCCGGGACTAGCGGGAGCTCACGGGGCACCGGGGAGCTGTTTTTT.

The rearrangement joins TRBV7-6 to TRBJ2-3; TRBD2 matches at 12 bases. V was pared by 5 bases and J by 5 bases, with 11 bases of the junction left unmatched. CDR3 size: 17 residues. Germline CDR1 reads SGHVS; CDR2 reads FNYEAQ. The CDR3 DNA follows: TGTGCCAGCAGCCCACTAGCGGGAGGATTCCGGGGAGATACGCAGTATTTT. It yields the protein CASSPLAGGFRGDTQYF.

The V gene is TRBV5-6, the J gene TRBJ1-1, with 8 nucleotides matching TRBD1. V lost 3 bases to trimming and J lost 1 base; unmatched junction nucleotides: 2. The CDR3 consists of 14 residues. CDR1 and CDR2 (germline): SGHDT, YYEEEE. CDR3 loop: CASSSGTGNTEAFF. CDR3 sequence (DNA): TGTGCCAGCAGCTCCGGGACAGGGAACACTGAAGCTTTCTTT.

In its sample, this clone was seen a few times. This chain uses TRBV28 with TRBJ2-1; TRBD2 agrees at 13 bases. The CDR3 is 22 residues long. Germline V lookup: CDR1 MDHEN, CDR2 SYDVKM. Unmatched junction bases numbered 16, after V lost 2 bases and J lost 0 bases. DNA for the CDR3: TGTGCCAGCAGTTTACCCCCGCCCGGGACTAGCGGGACATCGAGCTCCTACAATGAGCAGTTCTTC. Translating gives CASSLPPPGTSGTSSSYNEQFF.

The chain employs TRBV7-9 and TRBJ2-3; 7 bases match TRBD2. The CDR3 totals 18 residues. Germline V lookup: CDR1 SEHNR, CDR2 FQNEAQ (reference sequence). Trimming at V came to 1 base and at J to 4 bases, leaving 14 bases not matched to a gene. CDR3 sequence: CASSLVKGRGGKPDTQYF. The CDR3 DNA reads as TGTGCCAGCAGCTTAGTAAAAGGGCGCGGGGGTAAGCCAGATACGCAGTATTTT.

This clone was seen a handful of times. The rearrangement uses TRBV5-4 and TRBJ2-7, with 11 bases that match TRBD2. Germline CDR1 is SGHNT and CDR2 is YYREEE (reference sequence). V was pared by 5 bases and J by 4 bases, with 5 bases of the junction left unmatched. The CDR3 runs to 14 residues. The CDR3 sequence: CASSPGLAGYEQYV. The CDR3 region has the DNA TGTGCCAGCAGTCCAGGACTAGCGGGTTACGAGCAGTACGTC.

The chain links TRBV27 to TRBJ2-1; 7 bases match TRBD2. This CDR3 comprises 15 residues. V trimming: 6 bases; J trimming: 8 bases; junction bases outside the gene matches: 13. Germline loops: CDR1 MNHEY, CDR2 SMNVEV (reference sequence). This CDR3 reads CASSRRGSGRDEQFF. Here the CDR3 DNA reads TGTGCCAGCAGCCGGAGGGGTAGCGGGCGGGATGAGCAGTTCTTC.

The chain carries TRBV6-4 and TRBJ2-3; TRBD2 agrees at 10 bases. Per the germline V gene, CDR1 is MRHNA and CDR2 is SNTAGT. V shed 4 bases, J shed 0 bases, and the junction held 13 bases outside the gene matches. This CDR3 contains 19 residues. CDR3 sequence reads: CASSAPGLARPNSTDTQYF. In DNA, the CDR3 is TGTGCCAGCAGTGCCCCGGGACTAGCGCGTCCGAATAGCACAGATACGCAGTATTTT.

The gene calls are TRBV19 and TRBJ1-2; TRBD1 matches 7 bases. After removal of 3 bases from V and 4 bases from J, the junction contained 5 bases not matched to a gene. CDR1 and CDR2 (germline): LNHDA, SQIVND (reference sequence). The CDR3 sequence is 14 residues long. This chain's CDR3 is CASSIGTASYGYTF. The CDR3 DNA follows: TGTGCCAGTAGTATTGGGACAGCGAGCTATGGCTACACCTTC.

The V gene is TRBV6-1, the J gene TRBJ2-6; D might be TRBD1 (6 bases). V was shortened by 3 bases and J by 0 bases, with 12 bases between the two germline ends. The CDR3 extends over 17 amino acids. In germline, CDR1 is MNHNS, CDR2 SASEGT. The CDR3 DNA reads TGTGCCAGCAGTGAGGGGGCAGGGATCTCTGGGGCCAACGTCCTGACTTTC. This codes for CASSEGAGISGANVLTF.